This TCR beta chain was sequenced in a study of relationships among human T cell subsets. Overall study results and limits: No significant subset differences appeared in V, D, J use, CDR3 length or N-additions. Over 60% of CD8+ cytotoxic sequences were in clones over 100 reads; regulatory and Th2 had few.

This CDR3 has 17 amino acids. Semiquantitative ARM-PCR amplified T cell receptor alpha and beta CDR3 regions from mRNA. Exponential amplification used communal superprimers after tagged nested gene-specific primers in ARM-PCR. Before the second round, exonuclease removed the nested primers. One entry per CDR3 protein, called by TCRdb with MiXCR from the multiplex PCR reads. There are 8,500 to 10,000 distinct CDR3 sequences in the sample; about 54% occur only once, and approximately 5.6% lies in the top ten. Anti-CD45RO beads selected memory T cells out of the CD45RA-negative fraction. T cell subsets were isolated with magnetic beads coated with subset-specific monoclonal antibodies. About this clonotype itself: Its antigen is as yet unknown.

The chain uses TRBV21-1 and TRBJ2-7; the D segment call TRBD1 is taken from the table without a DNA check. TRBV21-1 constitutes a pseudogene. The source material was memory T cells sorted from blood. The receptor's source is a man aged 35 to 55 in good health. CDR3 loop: CASSKTPPGAITYEQYF. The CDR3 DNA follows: TGTGCCAGCAGCAAAACCCCCCCAGGGGCTATAACCTACGAGCAGTACTTC.